This is a list of T cell receptor beta chains from one sample in a study of blood T cell repertoires in COVID-19. Sequencing used immunoSEQ multiplex PCR; TCRdb keeps in-frame clones, though not all of them. Among approximately 280,000 clones listed, around 90% were seen once. Sequencing was performed on PBMCs or T cells enriched from blood (not recorded which). Receptors originate from a woman aged 40 to 50 who had recovered from COVID-19. Each CDR3 is given with its conserved first and last residue. D genes are given only for firm matches. The size field is filled for only some rows; it gives once, few, many or a size class.

15	TRBV6-5	NA	TRBJ1-6	TRBD1	CASSYSRTGQSPLHF	TGTGCCAGCAGTTACTCCCGGACGGGACAGTCACCCCTCCACTTT
14	TRBV7-9	NA	TRBJ1-1	TRBD1	CASSPRTGGTEAFF	TGTGCCAGCAGCCCGAGAACAGGGGGCACTGAAGCTTTCTTT
15	TRBV7-2	once	TRBJ2-7	TRBD2	CASSLIPLAGYEQYF	TGTGCCAGCAGCCTAATACCACTAGCGGGCTACGAGCAGTACTTC
14	TRBV5-4	many	TRBJ2-5	TRBD1	CASSPGGQKETQYF	TGTGCCAGCAGCCCAGGGGGACAGAAAGAGACCCAGTACTTC
19	TRBV4-3	NA	TRBJ1-4	NA	CASSQVVNRMGAANEKLFF	TGCGCCAGCAGCCAAGTTGTTAACAGGATGGGGGCCGCTAATGAAAAACTGTTTTTT
13	TRBV28	NA	TRBJ1-6	NA	CATYRSPNSPLHF	TGTGCCACGTACAGGAGCCCCAATTCACCCCTCCACTTT
15	TRBV2	NA	TRBJ2-7	TRBD2	CASTGERGATYEQYF	TGTGCCAGCACCGGAGAGCGGGGGGCAACCTACGAGCAGTACTTC
13	TRBV24-1	NA	TRBJ1-2	NA	CATSDFAGYGYTF	TGTGCCACCAGTGATTTTGCAGGGTATGGCTACACCTTC
15	TRBV28	NA	TRBJ1-3	NA	CASSLAGVSGNTIYF	TGTGCCAGCAGTTTGGCAGGGGTCTCTGGAAACACCATATATTTT
15	TRBV6-2/TRBV6-3	NA	TRBJ2-2	NA	CASSYGGTNTGELFF	TGTGCCAGCAGTTACGGGGGGACGAACACCGGGGAGCTGTTTTTT
16	TRBV5-4	NA	TRBJ1-2	TRBD1	CASSPENRQGSYGYTF	TGTGCCAGCAGCCCCGAGAATCGACAGGGGAGCTATGGCTACACCTTC
16	TRBV5-5	NA	TRBJ2-1	TRBD2	CASSLGPGLANNEQFF	TGTGCCAGCAGCTTGGGGCCGGGACTAGCTAACAATGAGCAGTTCTTC
14	TRBV9	NA	TRBJ1-6	NA	CASSVGGSRSPLHF	TGTGCCAGCAGCGTAGGGGGCAGTCGTTCACCCCTCCACTTT
16	TRBV6-2/TRBV6-3	few	TRBJ2-2	NA	CASSYRPDGITGELFF	TGTGCCAGCAGTTATCGCCCGGACGGGATCACCGGGGAGCTGTTTTTT
13	TRBV5-1	NA	TRBJ2-7	NA	CASSWAAGSEQYF	TGCGCCAGCAGCTGGGCGGCGGGGTCCGAGCAGTACTTC
15	TRBV5-8	NA	TRBJ2-2	NA	CASSFHRANTGELFF	TGTGCCAGCAGCTTCCACAGGGCCAACACCGGGGAGCTGTTTTTT
15	TRBV19	NA	TRBJ2-3	TRBD1	CASRDGTGEADTQYF	TGTGCCAGTAGGGACGGGACAGGGGAAGCAGATACGCAGTATTTT
16	TRBV28	NA	TRBJ2-7	TRBD2	CASSSSGTSGAYEQYF	TGTGCCAGCAGTTCGTCCGGGACTAGCGGTGCCTACGAGCAGTACTTC
14	TRBV3-1/TRBV3-2	NA	TRBJ2-7	NA	CASSHLQGSDEQYF	TGTGCCAGCAGCCACTTACAGGGTTCCGACGAGCAGTACTTC
18	TRBV5-4	NA	TRBJ2-4	TRBD1	CASGLDRDPAIAKNIQYF	TGTGCCAGCGGCCTTGACAGGGATCCTGCCATAGCCAAAAACATTCAGTACTTC
15	TRBV29-1	few	TRBJ1-5	TRBD1	CSVQTGGNGDQPQHF	TGCAGCGTGCAAACAGGGGGCAACGGGGATCAGCCCCAGCATTTT
15	TRBV10-1	NA	TRBJ1-6	NA	CASSESAGLNSPLHF	TGCGCCAGCAGTGAGTCTGCAGGGTTGAATTCACCCCTCCACTTT
17	TRBV7-6	once	TRBJ2-7	NA	CASSPQSYPASSYEQYF	TGTGCCAGCAGCCCACAGTCATATCCTGCGAGCTCCTACGAGCAGTACTTC
12	TRBV28	NA	TRBJ2-7	NA	CASSGLVYEQYF	TGTGCCAGCAGTGGGCTTGTCTACGAGCAGTACTTC
15	TRBV4-1	NA	TRBJ1-4	NA	CASSRGGLGAEKLFF	TGCGCCAGCAGCCGGGGGGGACTGGGAGCTGAAAAACTGTTTTTT
15	TRBV30	NA	TRBJ2-7	TRBD2	CAWGRDLGSGYEQYF	TGTGCCTGGGGGAGGGATCTCGGGAGCGGCTACGAGCAGTACTTC
16	TRBV2	NA	TRBJ2-7	TRBD2	CASSETGRSGSYEQYF	TGTGCCAGCAGTGAAACCGGGAGGAGCGGTTCCTACGAGCAGTACTTC
13	TRBV28	NA	TRBJ1-1	TRBD1	CASSLIGQGEAFF	TGTGCCAGCAGTTTAATAGGACAGGGTGAAGCTTTCTTT
14	TRBV10-3	once	TRBJ1-1	NA	CAISAGQIGTEAFF	TGTGCCATCAGCGCTGGACAAATTGGCACTGAAGCTTTCTTT
14	TRBV11-2	NA	TRBJ2-1	NA	CASSLDQGRNEQFF	TGTGCCAGCAGCTTAGATCAGGGGCGGAATGAGCAGTTCTTC
13	TRBV29-1	NA	TRBJ1-2	NA	CSVEAPGQHGYTF	TGCAGCGTTGAAGCGCCCGGACAGCATGGCTACACCTTC
14	TRBV7-2	once	TRBJ2-7	NA	CASREGVVLSEQYF	TGTGCCAGCAGGGAAGGGGTAGTTCTAAGCGAGCAGTACTTC
14	TRBV5-6	NA	TRBJ2-5	TRBD1	CASSFGQGGETQYF	TGTGCCAGCAGCTTTGGACAGGGGGGGGAGACCCAGTACTTC
15	TRBV7-9	NA	TRBJ2-7	TRBD1	CASSYAGQASYEQYF	TGTGCCAGCAGTTACGCGGGACAGGCATCCTACGAGCAGTACTTC
15	TRBV15	NA	TRBJ1-4	NA	CATMIWGLQGEKLFF	TGTGCCACCATGATCTGGGGGCTTCAAGGTGAAAAACTGTTTTTT
15	TRBV5-1	NA	TRBJ2-5	TRBD2	CASSLVASGSETQYF	TGCGCCAGCAGCTTGGTGGCTAGCGGGAGTGAGACCCAGTACTTC
13	TRBV2	NA	TRBJ1-2	NA	CASNFQVNYGYTF	TGTGCCAGCAATTTCCAGGTTAACTATGGCTACACCTTC
15	TRBV6-5	NA	TRBJ2-7	NA	CASSRGGSRSNEQYF	TGTGCCAGCAGTAGAGGAGGGAGTCGATCCAACGAGCAGTACTTC
12	TRBV28	NA	TRBJ2-7	NA	CASSLFRDEQYF	TGTGCCAGCAGTTTATTCCGCGACGAGCAGTACTTC
15	TRBV28	NA	TRBJ2-5	TRBD1	CASSQQGPGPETQYF	TGTGCCAGCAGTCAACAGGGGCCGGGCCCGGAGACCCAGTACTTC
12	TRBV28	NA	TRBJ1-6	NA	CASRRGNSPLHF	TGTGCCAGCAGGAGGGGGAATTCACCCCTCCACTTT
14	TRBV9	NA	TRBJ1-6	NA	CASSGTAYNSPLHF	TGTGCCAGCAGCGGAACGGCCTATAATTCACCCCTCCACTTT
12	TRBV2	NA	TRBJ2-7	TRBD1	CANRDSSYEQYF	TGTGCCAACCGGGACAGCTCCTACGAGCAGTACTTC
14	TRBV28	NA	TRBJ2-7	NA	CASKGGARVSEQYF	TGTGCCAGCAAGGGGGGGGCGCGGGTAAGCGAGCAGTACTTC
14	TRBV6-1	NA	TRBJ2-5	NA	CASSEWPGEETQYF	TGTGCCAGCAGTGAATGGCCAGGGGAAGAGACCCAGTACTTC
13	TRBV7-2	NA	TRBJ1-2	TRBD1	CASSSDRGYGYTF	TGTGCCAGCAGCTCGGACAGGGGCTATGGCTACACCTTC
16	TRBV7-3	NA	TRBJ2-5	TRBD2	CASSSGLAGEGETQYF	TGTGCCAGCAGCTCGGGACTAGCGGGAGAGGGGGAGACCCAGTACTTC
16	TRBV24-1	NA	TRBJ2-1	TRBD2	CATSDLGLAGENEQFF	TGTGCCACCAGTGATTTGGGGTTAGCGGGAGAGAATGAGCAGTTCTTC
15	TRBV5-1	NA	TRBJ1-1	TRBD1	CASSDYRGLRTEAFF	TGCGCCAGCAGCGACTACAGGGGGCTCCGCACTGAAGCTTTCTTT
16	TRBV7-2	NA	TRBJ2-5	TRBD1	CASSETGTGSQETQYF	TGTGCCAGCAGCGAAACCGGGACAGGGAGCCAAGAGACCCAGTACTTC
12	TRBV5-8	NA	TRBJ2-2	NA	CASSPDIGELFF	TGTGCCAGCAGCCCAGATATCGGGGAGCTGTTTTTT
14	TRBV6-2/TRBV6-3	NA	TRBJ1-5	TRBD1	CASSTRQGNQPQHF	TGTGCCAGCAGTACTAGACAGGGGAATCAGCCCCAGCATTTT